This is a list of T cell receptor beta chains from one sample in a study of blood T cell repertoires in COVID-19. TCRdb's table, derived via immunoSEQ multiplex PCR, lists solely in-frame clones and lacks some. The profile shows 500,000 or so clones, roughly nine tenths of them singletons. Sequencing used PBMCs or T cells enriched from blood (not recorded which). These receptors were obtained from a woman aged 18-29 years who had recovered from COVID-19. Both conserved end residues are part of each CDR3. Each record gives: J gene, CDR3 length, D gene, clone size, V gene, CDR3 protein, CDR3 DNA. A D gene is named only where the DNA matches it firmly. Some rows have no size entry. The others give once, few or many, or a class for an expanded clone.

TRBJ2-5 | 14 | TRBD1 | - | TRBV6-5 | CASSPTGGVETQYF | TGTGCCAGCAGCCCCACAGGGGGAGTGGAGACCCAGTACTTC
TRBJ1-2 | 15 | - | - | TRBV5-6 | CASSDDRLPNYGYTF | TGTGCCAGCAGCGATGACAGGCTACCTAACTATGGCTACACCTTC
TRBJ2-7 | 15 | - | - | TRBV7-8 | CASSFRTSLSYEQYF | TGTGCCAGCAGCTTCCGGACTTCCCTCTCCTACGAGCAGTACTTC
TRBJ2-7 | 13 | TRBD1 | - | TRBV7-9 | CASSSPGQSLLYF | TGTGCCAGCAGCAGTCCGGGACAGTCTCTCCTCTACTTC
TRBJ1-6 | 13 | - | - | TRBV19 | CATSVSYNSPLHF | TGTGCCACCAGTGTATCCTATAATTCACCCCTCCACTTT
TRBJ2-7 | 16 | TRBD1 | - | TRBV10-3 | CAISESGQGASYEQYF | TGTGCCATCAGTGAGTCGGGACAGGGGGCGAGTTACGAGCAGTACTTC
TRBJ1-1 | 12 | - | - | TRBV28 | CASTPLGGRAFF | TGTGCCAGCACACCTCTAGGGGGTAGGGCTTTCTTT
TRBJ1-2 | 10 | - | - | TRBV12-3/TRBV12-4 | CARRGDGYTF | TGTGCCAGGCGGGGAGATGGCTACACCTTC
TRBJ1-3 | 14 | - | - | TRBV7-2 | CASRRDFIGNTIYF | TGTGCCAGCAGACGGGATTTTATTGGAAACACCATATATTTT
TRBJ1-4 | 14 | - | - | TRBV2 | CATKGRSVGEKLFF | TGTGCCACCAAAGGGAGGAGCGTCGGGGAAAAACTGTTTTTT
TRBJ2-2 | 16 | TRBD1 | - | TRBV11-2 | CASRPSGGRNTGELFF | TGTGCCAGCAGACCCTCAGGGGGCAGGAACACCGGGGAGCTGTTTTTT
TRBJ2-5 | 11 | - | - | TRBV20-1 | CSGLDSLTQYF | TGCAGTGGGCTTGACAGCCTTACCCAGTACTTC
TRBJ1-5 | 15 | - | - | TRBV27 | CASSLAGTRNQPQHF | TGTGCCAGCAGTTTGGCCGGGACACGCAATCAGCCCCAGCATTTT
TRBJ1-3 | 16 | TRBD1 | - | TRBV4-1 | CASSPSGTGAGNTIYF | TGCGCCAGCAGCCCCTCCGGGACAGGGGCTGGAAACACCATATATTTT
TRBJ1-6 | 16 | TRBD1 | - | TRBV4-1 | CASSQFPGQGAAPLHF | TGCGCCAGCAGCCAATTCCCGGGACAGGGGGCTGCACCCCTCCACTTT
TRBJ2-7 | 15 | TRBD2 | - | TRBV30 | CAWSVPPARGGEQYF | TGTGCCTGGAGTGTACCTCCGGCTCGGGGGGGGGAGCAGTACTTC
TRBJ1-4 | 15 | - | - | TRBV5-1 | CASSLGTGNDQKLFF | TGCGCCAGCAGCTTGGGGACGGGAAACGATCAAAAACTGTTTTTT
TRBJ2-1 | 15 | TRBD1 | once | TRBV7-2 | CASSFGGQGYNEQFF | TGTGCCAGCAGCTTCGGTGGACAGGGCTACAATGAGCAGTTCTTC
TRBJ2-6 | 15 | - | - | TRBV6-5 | CASSWQVSGANVLTF | TGTGCCAGCAGCTGGCAGGTCTCTGGGGCCAACGTCCTGACTTTC
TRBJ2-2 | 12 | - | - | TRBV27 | CASSPGTGELFF | TGTGCCAGCTCTCCCGGCACCGGGGAGCTGTTTTTT
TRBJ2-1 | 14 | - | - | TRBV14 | CASSQKETPNEQFF | TGTGCCAGCAGCCAAAAGGAGACTCCCAATGAGCAGTTCTTC
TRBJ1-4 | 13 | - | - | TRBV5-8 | CASSRSADEKLFF | TGTGCCAGCAGCCGATCCGCCGATGAGAAACTGTTTTTT
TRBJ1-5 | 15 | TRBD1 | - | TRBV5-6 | CASSSGQLSNQPQHF | TGTGCCAGCAGTTCGGGACAGCTTAGCAATCAGCCCCAGCATTTT
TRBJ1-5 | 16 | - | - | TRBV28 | CASSSSSEGGNQPQHF | TGTGCCAGCAGTTCGAGTTCTGAGGGGGGGAATCAGCCCCAGCATTTT
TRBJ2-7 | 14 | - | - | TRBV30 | CAWTRLGPRREQYF | TGTGCCTGGACGAGACTGGGTCCAAGAAGGGAGCAGTACTTC
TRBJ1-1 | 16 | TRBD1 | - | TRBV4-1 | CASSQPYRDSNTEAFF | TGCGCCAGCAGCCAACCTTATCGGGACAGCAACACTGAAGCTTTCTTT
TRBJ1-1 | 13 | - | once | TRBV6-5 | CATVRREGTEAFF | TGTGCCACAGTAAGGAGGGAGGGGACTGAAGCTTTCTTT
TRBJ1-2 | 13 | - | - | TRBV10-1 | CASSPPGDYVLTF | TGCGCCAGCAGTCCCCCGGGGGACTACGTTCTCACCTTC
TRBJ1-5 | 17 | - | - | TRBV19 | CASSIGTSVGSNQPQHF | TGTGCCAGTAGTATAGGCACCTCGGTCGGTAGCAATCAGCCCCAGCATTTT
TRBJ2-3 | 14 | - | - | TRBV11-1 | CASSLGGGGDTQYF | TGTGCCAGCAGCTTAGGAGGGGGGGGAGATACGCAGTATTTT